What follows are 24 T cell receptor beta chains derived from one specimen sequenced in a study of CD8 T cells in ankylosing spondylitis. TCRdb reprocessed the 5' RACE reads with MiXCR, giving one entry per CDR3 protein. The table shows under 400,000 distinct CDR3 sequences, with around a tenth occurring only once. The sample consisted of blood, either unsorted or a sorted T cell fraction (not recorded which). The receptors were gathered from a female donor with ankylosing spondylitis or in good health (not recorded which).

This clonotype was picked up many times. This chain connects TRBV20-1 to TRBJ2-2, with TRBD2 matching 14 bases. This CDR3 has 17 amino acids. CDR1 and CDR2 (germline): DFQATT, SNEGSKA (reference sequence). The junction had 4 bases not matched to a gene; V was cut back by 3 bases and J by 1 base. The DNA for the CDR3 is TGCAGTGCTAGGACTAGCGGGAGGGCCGTGAACACCGGGGAGCTGTTTTTT. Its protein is CSARTSGRAVNTGELFF.

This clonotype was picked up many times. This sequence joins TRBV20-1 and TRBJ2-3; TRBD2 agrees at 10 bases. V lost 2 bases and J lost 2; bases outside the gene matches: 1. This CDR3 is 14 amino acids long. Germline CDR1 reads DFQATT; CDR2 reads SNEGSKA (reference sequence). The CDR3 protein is CSARLAGVTDTQYF. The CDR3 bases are TGCAGTGCTAGACTAGCGGGAGTCACAGATACGCAGTATTTT.

The chain's CDR3 is CASSLLRAGLYEQYF. The CDR3 DNA sequence: TGTGCCAGCAGCTTACTCCGGGCAGGTCTATACGAGCAGTACTTC. This rearrangement joins TRBV7-8 to TRBJ2-7; D uncertain. The V end lost 2 bases, the J end lost 4 bases, and 15 bases lay between the germline ends. CDR1 and CDR2 from the germline V gene are SGHVS and FQNEAQ. The CDR3 covers 15 residues.

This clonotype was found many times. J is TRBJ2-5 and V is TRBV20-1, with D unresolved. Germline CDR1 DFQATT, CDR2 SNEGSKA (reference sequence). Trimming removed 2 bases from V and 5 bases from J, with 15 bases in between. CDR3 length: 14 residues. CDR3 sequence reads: CSARPLGVGETQYF. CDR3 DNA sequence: TGCAGTGCTAGACCTCTTGGAGTGGGGGAGACCCAGTACTTC.

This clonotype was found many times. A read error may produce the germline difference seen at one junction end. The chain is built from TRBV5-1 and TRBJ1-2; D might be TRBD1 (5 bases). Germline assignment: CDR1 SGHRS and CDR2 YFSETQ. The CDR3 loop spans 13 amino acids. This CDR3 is CASSLAGNYGYTF. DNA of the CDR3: TGTGCCAGCAGCTTGGCAGGGAACTATGGCTACACCTTC.

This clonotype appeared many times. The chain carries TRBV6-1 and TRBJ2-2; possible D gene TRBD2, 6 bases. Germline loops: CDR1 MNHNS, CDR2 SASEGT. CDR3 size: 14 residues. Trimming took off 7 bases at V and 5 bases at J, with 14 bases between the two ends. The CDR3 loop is CASTGRGFTGELFF. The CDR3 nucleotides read TGTGCCAGCACCGGGCGGGGTTTTACCGGGGAGCTGTTTTTT.

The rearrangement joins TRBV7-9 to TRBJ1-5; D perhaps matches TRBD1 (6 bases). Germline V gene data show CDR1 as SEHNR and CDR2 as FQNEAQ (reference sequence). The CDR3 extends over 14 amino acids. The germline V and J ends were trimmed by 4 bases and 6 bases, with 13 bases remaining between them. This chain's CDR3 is CASSSSVRGQPQHF. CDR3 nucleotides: TGTGCCAGCAGCTCTTCGGTCAGGGGTCAGCCCCAGCATTTT.

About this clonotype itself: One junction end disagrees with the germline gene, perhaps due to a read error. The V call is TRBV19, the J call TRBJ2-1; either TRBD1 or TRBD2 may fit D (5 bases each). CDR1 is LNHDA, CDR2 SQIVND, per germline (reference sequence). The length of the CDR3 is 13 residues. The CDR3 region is CASSAGTTSEQLF. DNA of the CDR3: TGTGCCAGTAGTGCCGGGACCACCAGTGAGCAGCTCTTC. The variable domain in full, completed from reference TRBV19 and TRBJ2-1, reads DGGITQSPKYLFRKEGQNVTLSCEQNLNHDAMYWYRQDPGQGLRLIYYSQIVNDFQKGDIAEGYSVSREKKESFPLTVTSAQKNPTAFYLCASSAGTTSEQLFGPGTRLTVL.

In DNA, the CDR3 is TGCGCCAGCAGCCTTTGGTGGGGTTACGAGCAGTACTTC. This codes for CASSLWWGYEQYF. This chain links TRBV5-1 with TRBJ2-7; D remains unclear. Germline loops: CDR1 SGHRS, CDR2 YFSETQ. The CDR3 is made up of 13 amino acids. V shed 4 bases and J shed 4 bases, with 12 bases lying between them.

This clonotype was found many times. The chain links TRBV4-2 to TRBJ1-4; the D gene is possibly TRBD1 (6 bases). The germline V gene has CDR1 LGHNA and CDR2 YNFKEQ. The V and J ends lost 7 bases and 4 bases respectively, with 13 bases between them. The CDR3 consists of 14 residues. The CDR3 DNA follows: TGTGCCAGCACTAGGGGGGGTTTTAATGAAAAACTGTTTTTT. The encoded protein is CASTRGGFNEKLFF.

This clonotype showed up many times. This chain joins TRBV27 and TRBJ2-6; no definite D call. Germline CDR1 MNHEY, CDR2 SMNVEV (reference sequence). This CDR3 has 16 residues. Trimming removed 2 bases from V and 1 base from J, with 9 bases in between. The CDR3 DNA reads TGTGCCAGCAGTTTAATGCTGTTATCTGGGGCCAACGTCCTGACTTTC. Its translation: CASSLMLLSGANVLTF.

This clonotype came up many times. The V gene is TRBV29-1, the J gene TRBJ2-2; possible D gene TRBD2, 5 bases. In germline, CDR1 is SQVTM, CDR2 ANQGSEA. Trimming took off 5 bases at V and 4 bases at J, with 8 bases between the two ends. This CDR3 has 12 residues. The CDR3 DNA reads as TGCAGCGTTCAGGAGGTCACCGGGGAGCTGTTTTTT. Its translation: CSVQEVTGELFF.

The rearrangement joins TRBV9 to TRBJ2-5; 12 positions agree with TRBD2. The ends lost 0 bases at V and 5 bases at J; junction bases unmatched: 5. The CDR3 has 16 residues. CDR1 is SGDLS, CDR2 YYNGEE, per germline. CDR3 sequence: CASSVALAGGTETQYF. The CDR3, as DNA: TGTGCCAGCAGCGTAGCTCTAGCGGGGGGGACTGAGACCCAGTACTTC. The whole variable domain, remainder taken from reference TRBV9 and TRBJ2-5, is DSGVTQTPKHLITATGQRVTLRCSPRSGDLSVYWYQQSLDQGLQFLIQYYNGEERAKGNILERFSAQQFPDLHSELNLSSLELGDSALYFCASSVALAGGTETQYFGPGTRLLVL.

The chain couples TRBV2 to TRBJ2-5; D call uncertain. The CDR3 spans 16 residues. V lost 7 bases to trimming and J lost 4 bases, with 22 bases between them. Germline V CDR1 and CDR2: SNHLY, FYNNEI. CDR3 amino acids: CASTLADLRKGETQYF. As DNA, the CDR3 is TGTGCCAGCACCCTGGCGGACCTCCGAAAAGGAGAGACCCAGTACTTC.

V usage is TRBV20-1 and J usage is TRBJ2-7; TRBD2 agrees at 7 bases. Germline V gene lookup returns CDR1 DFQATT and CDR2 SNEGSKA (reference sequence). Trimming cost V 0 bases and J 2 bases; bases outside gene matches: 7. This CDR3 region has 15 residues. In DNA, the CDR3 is TGCAGTGCTAGAGATCGAAGCGGGAACCCCTACGAGCAGTACTTC. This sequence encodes CSARDRSGNPYEQYF.

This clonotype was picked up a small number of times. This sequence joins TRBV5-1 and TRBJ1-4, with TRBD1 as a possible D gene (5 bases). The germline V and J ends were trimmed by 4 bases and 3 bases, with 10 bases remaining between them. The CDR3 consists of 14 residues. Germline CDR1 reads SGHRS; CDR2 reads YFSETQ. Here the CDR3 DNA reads TGCGCCAGCAGCCGACAGAACCCTAATGAAAAACTGTTTTTT. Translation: CASSRQNPNEKLFF.

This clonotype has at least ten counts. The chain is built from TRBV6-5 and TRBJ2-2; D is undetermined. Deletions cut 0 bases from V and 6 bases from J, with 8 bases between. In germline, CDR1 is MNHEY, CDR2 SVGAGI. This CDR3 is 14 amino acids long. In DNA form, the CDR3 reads TGTGCCAGCAGTTACTCGCGGCCGTCCGGGGAGCTGTTTTTT. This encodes CASSYSRPSGELFF.

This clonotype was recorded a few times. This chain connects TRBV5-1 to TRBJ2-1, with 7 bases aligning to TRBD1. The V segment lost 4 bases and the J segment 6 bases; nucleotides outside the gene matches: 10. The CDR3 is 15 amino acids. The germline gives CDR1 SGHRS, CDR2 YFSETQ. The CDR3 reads CASSPGQLQVNEQFF. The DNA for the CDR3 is TGCGCCAGCAGCCCGGGACAGTTGCAGGTCAATGAGCAGTTCTTC.

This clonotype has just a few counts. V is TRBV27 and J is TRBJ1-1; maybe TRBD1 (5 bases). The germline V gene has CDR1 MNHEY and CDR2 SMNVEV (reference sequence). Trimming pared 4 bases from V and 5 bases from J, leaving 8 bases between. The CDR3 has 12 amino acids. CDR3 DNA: TGTGCCAGCAGTTCTTACAGGACTGAAGCTTTCTTT. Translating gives CASSSYRTEAFF.

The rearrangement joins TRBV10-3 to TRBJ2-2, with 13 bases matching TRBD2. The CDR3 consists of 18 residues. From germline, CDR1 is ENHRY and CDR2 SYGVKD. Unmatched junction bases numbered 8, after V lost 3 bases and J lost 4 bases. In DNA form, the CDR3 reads TGTGCCATCAGTGAACTAGCGGGGGGGCCGGTCGTCACCGGGGAGCTGTTTTTT. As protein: CAISELAGGPVVTGELFF.

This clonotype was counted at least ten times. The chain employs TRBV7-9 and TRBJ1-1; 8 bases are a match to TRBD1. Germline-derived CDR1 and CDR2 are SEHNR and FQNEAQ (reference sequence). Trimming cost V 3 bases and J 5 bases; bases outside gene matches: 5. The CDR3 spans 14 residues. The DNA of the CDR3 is TGTGCCAGCAGCTTCGGACAGGGAATAACTGAAGCTTTCTTT. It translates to CASSFGQGITEAFF.

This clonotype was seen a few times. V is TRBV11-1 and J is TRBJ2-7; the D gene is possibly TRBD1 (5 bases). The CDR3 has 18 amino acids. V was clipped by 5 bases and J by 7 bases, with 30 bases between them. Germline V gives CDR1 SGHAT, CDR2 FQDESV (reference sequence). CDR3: CASSRQRADKPRLVEQYF. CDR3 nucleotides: TGTGCCAGCAGCCGACAACGCGCGGACAAGCCACGGTTGGTGGAGCAGTACTTC.

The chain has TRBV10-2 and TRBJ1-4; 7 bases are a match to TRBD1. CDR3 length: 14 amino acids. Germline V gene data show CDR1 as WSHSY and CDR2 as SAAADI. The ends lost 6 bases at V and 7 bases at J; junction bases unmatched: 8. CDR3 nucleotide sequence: TGCGCCAGCAGCTCAAGGGGGCTGGGTGAAAAACTGTTTTTT. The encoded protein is CASSSRGLGEKLFF.

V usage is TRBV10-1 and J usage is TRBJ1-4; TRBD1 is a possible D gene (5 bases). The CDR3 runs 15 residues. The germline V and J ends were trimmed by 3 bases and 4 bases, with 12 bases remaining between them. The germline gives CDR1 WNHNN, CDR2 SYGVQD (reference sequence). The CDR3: CASSDPGWGNEKLFF. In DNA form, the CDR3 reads TGCGCCAGCAGTGACCCAGGGTGGGGTAATGAAAAACTGTTTTTT.